This record concerns one T cell receptor beta chain sequence. These data originate in a study of T cells in Graves' hyperthyroidism and ophthalmopathy. The TCR beta CDR3 regions underwent amplification using RNA transcripts as the source. Using the HTBI primer set, a first-round RT-PCR was run on the TCR CDR3. TCRdb used MiXCR to reprocess the multiplex PCR reads, holding one entry per CDR3 protein. The repertoire holds about 59,000 distinct CDR3 sequences, approximately 53% seen once, with approximately 3.4% in the top ten. Patients with ophthalmopathy all had a Clinical Activity Score of at least 3, a NOSPECS grade of at least 4 and duration under 3 months. The diagnostic basis comprised clinical symptoms, serum thyroxine and TRAb, thyroid ultrasound and orbital computed tomography. What was sequenced was blood. This sequence originates from a woman aged 60 to 75 with Graves' ophthalmopathy.

The CDR3 reads CASNNPGDAEQYF. CDR3 coding DNA: TGTGCCAGCAACAACCCAGGGGATGCCGAGCAGTACTTC. The chain is built from TRBV7-9 and TRBJ2-7; TRBD1 might be the D (6 bases). The CDR3 contains 13 residues. In germline, CDR1 is SEHNR, CDR2 FQNEAQ (reference sequence). The V end was cut by 7 bases, the J end by 6 bases, with 16 bases between.